Listed here are 25 T cell receptor beta chains from one sample, sequenced in a study of response to subunit inactivated influenza vaccine. Via MiXCR, TCRdb re-called the RT-PCR reads, giving one row per CDR3 protein. The sample has 530,000 or so distinct CDR3 sequences, around 11% seen once. Sequenced here: PBMCs from blood, sampled on the day of vaccination. Receptors were obtained from a man aged 50-59 years who received an inactivated influenza vaccine.

This clonotype occurred a few times. CDR3 sequence reads: CASGAFQETQYF. The DNA of the CDR3 is TGTGCCAGCGGGGCATTCCAAGAGACCCAGTACTTC. The J gene is TRBJ2-5, the V gene TRBV2; a weak D match, TRBD1 (5 bases). Germline assignment: CDR1 SNHLY and CDR2 FYNNEI. This CDR3 is built from 12 residues. V lost 8 bases to trimming and J lost 1 base, with 8 bases between them.

A few counts support this clonotype. The V gene is TRBV5-1, the J gene TRBJ2-1; 13 positions agree with TRBD2. Germline CDR1 and CDR2: SGHRS and YFSETQ. This CDR3 comprises 18 residues. The J segment lost 4 bases and the V segment lost 3 bases, leaving 10 bases of the junction unmatched. The DNA of the CDR3 is TGCGCCAGCAGCTCGGGACTAGCGGGAACAGGCCAATACAATGAGCAGTTCTTC. Its translation: CASSSGLAGTGQYNEQFF.

This clonotype was observed many times. The chain combines TRBV28 with TRBJ2-6, with D hard to call. V was cut by 5 bases and J by 1 base, with 6 bases left in between. CDR1 and CDR2 (germline): MDHEN, SYDVKM. The CDR3 extends over 14 amino acids. The DNA for the CDR3 is TGTGCCAGCAGTGGGGATTCTGGGGCCAACGTCCTGACTTTC. It specifies CASSGDSGANVLTF.

This clonotype showed up many times. The chain uses TRBV6-1 and TRBJ2-7, with TRBD1 matching over 8 bases. The trim removed 5 bases at V and 0 bases at J, leaving 3 bases unmatched. The germline gives CDR1 MNHNS, CDR2 SASEGT. The CDR3 is made up of 14 amino acids. This chain's CDR3 is CASSQGASSYEQYF. In DNA, the CDR3 is TGTGCCAGCAGTCAGGGGGCCAGCTCCTACGAGCAGTACTTC.

This clonotype was observed at least ten times. The chain uses TRBV7-2 and TRBJ2-7; D remains ambiguous. Germline CDR1 SGHTA, CDR2 FQGNSA. V dropped 5 bases and J dropped 2 bases, with 10 bases sitting between them. The CDR3 totals 13 residues. CDR3 in DNA: TGTGCCAGCAGCCAGGACCCCCCCTACGAGCAGTACTTC. Its protein product is CASSQDPPYEQYF.

CDR3 residues: CSAREASGVTGELFF. In nucleotides, the CDR3 is TGCAGTGCTAGAGAGGCTAGCGGGGTCACCGGGGAGCTGTTTTTT. V usage is TRBV20-1 and J usage is TRBJ2-2; 9 nucleotides align to TRBD2. CDR3 length: 15 residues. Germline CDR1 DFQATT, CDR2 SNEGSKA (reference sequence). The V and J ends lost 0 bases and 4 bases, in that order; junction bases with no gene match: 3.

This clonotype was observed many times. The chain employs TRBV20-1 and TRBJ2-1; weak D call: TRBD2 (5 bases). Trimming cost V 1 base and J 8 bases, with 9 bases left between them. The CDR3 covers 12 residues. Germline V gene lookup returns CDR1 DFQATT and CDR2 SNEGSKA (reference sequence). Here the CDR3 DNA reads TGCAGTGCTAGAGTCCTAGCAGATGAGCAGTTCTTC. It encodes CSARVLADEQFF.

The V gene is TRBV12-3 or TRBV12-4, the J gene TRBJ2-5; tentatively, D is TRBD1 or TRBD2 (5 bases each). The CDR3 contains 17 residues. The germline V and J ends were trimmed by 8 bases and 3 bases, with 25 bases remaining between them. The CDR3 protein is CASSTRGAPDGKETQYF. The DNA of the CDR3 is TGTGCCAGCTCTACCCGTGGGGCTCCCGACGGGAAAGAGACCCAGTACTTC.

The chain recombines TRBV20-1 with TRBJ2-5, with TRBD2 identical over 11 bases. The CDR3 has 13 amino acids. Germline V gives CDR1 DFQATT, CDR2 SNEGSKA (reference sequence). V was clipped by 3 bases and J by 5 bases; unmatched bases: 2. The CDR3 DNA reads as TGCAGTGCTAGTCGGACTAGCGGGGAGACCCAGTACTTC. Residues: CSASRTSGETQYF.

The chain is built from TRBV2 and TRBJ2-7, with TRBD1 matching 7 bases. The CDR3 contains 12 residues. V trimming: 6 bases; J trimming: 3 bases; junction bases outside the gene matches: 2. CDR1 and CDR2 from the germline V gene are SNHLY and FYNNEI. This chain's CDR3 is CASRGQLYEQYF. The CDR3, as DNA: TGTGCCAGCAGGGGACAGCTCTACGAGCAGTACTTC.

This clonotype has only one observation. The rearrangement links TRBV20-1 to TRBJ2-7; 10 bases map to TRBD2. This CDR3 comprises 15 residues. The germline CDR1 and CDR2 sequences are DFQATT and SNEGSKA (reference sequence). V dropped 3 bases and J dropped 2; count of bases not matched to a gene: 7. The CDR3 sequence: CSARKTSGPTYEQYF. The CDR3 DNA sequence: TGCAGTGCTAGGAAGACTAGCGGGCCAACCTACGAGCAGTACTTC.

This chain uses TRBV9 with TRBJ1-6; D gene uncertain. There are 15 residues in the CDR3. The V end was cut by 0 bases, the J end by 5 bases, with 9 bases between. The germline V gene encodes CDR1 SGDLS and CDR2 YYNGEE. Here the CDR3 reads CASSVAGENNSPLHF. As DNA, the CDR3 is TGTGCCAGCAGCGTAGCTGGAGAAAATAATTCACCCCTCCACTTT.

This clonotype was seen more than once but under ten times. The chain is built from TRBV5-1 and TRBJ2-1; 7 bases align to TRBD1. The length of the CDR3 is 15 residues. Trimming took 0 bases from V and 4 from J; bases not matched to a gene: 4. Germline V gene data show CDR1 as SGHRS and CDR2 as YFSETQ. DNA of the CDR3: TGCGCCAGCAGCTTGGTAGGGACAGTATACAATGAGCAGTTCTTC. Translation gives CASSLVGTVYNEQFF.

This clonotype was seen only a few times. The chain is built from TRBV6-5 and TRBJ1-3; D is perhaps TRBD1 (6 bases). The CDR3 length is 14 residues. V lost 7 bases, J lost 4 bases, and 14 bases lay in between. Germline V gene sequence: CDR1 MNHEY, CDR2 SVGAGI. The CDR3 DNA follows: TGTGCCAGCACTTTACGGGACAAGGGAAACACCATATATTTT. Encoded protein: CASTLRDKGNTIYF.

This clonotype was picked up a small number of times. The genes are TRBV20-1 and TRBJ1-2; possibly TRBD1 for D (6 bases). Germline-derived CDR1 and CDR2 are DFQATT and SNEGSKA (reference sequence). The CDR3 spans 15 residues. V lost 6 bases to trimming and J lost 8 bases, with 25 bases between them. As DNA, the CDR3 is TGCAGTGCCAGTCCAGGGGAAGGGAGGGCACGAGGCTACACCTTC. Translating gives CSASPGEGRARGYTF.

About this clonotype itself: One end of the junction does not line up with germline, which may come from a read error. This rearrangement joins TRBV7-9 to TRBJ2-3; TRBD1 matches at 8 bases. CDR1 and CDR2 (germline): SEHNR, FQNEAQ (reference sequence). This CDR3 comprises 16 residues. The CDR3 DNA follows: TGTGCCATCAGCTTAGCGCGGGCTACAGGGGGTGATACGCAGTATTTT. This encodes CAISLARATGGDTQYF. The whole variable domain, remainder taken from reference TRBV7-9 and TRBJ2-3, is DTGVSQNPRHKITKRGQNVTFRCDPISEHNRLYWYRQTLGQGPEFLTYFQNEAQLEKSRLLSDRFSAERPKGSFSTLEIQRTEQGDSAMYLCAISLARATGGDTQYFGPGTRLTVL.

This rearrangement joins TRBV30 to TRBJ2-5; D may be TRBD1 (5 bases). Germline V lookup: CDR1 GTSNPN, CDR2 SVGIG (reference sequence). The length of the CDR3 is 13 residues. Trimming pared 3 bases from V and 2 bases from J, leaving 10 bases between. CDR3 sequence reads: CAWSRRQQETQYF. In nucleotides, the CDR3 is TGTGCCTGGAGCCGAAGACAGCAAGAGACCCAGTACTTC.

The V call is TRBV29-1, the J call TRBJ2-3; 7 nucleotides align to TRBD1. Germline CDR1 SQVTM, CDR2 ANQGSEA. V was clipped by 6 bases and J by 5 bases; unmatched bases: 5. The CDR3 totals 12 residues. The CDR3 protein is CSVGQVGDTQYF. DNA of the CDR3: TGCAGCGTCGGACAGGTTGGAGATACGCAGTATTTT.

This clonotype was detected only a few times. This rearrangement joins TRBV15 to TRBJ2-6; D is perhaps TRBD1 (6 bases). Per the germline V gene, CDR1 is LNHNV and CDR2 is YYDKDF (reference sequence). Trimming removed 1 base at V and 7 bases at J, with 11 bases between. The CDR3 has 15 residues. DNA of the CDR3: TGTGCCACCAGCAGAGCCGGGACATCAGCCAACGTCCTGACTTTC. This encodes CATSRAGTSANVLTF.

This clonotype was seen ten or more times. The chain couples TRBV28 to TRBJ2-2; perhaps D is TRBD1 or TRBD2 (5 bases each). The CDR3 contains 15 residues. Germline lookup yields CDR1 MDHEN and CDR2 SYDVKM. Between the trimmed V and J ends, which lost 3 bases and 2 bases, there was a span of 10 bases. CDR3 loop: CASSFGGGNTGELFF. The CDR3 DNA reads as TGTGCCAGCAGTTTTGGTGGGGGTAACACCGGGGAGCTGTTTTTT. The variable domain in full, with the rest retrieved from reference TRBV28 and TRBJ2-2, is DVKVTQSSRYLVKRTGEKVFLECVQDMDHENMFWYRQDPGLGLRLIYFSYDVKMKEKGDIPEGYSVSREKKERFSLILESASTNQTSMYLCASSFGGGNTGELFFGEGSRLTVL.

The sample holds a few counts of this clonotype. The chain couples TRBV20-1 to TRBJ2-3; TRBD2 agrees at 7 bases. The CDR3 sequence is 13 residues long. Unmatched junction bases numbered 0, after V lost 3 bases and J lost 0 bases. From germline, CDR1 is DFQATT and CDR2 SNEGSKA (reference sequence). The CDR3 protein is CSASSGSTDTQYF. The CDR3 DNA follows: TGCAGTGCTAGTAGCGGGAGCACAGATACGCAGTATTTT.

The V and J genes are TRBV7-2 and TRBJ2-3; D uncertain. CDR1 SGHTA and CDR2 FQGNSA come from the germline V gene. Trimming took off 3 bases at V and 7 bases at J, with 11 bases between the two ends. CDR3 length equals 13 residues. The CDR3: CASSLDLDYTQYF. CDR3 bases: TGTGCCAGCAGCTTGGATCTTGATTATACGCAGTATTTT.

This clonotype was counted many times. CDR3 in amino acids: CATRDTGGTGELFF. The DNA of the CDR3 is TGTGCCACCAGAGACACAGGGGGCACCGGGGAGCTGTTTTTT. The V call is TRBV24-1, the J call TRBJ2-2; 8 positions match TRBD1. With 7 bases clipped from V and 4 bases from J, the junction kept 4 bases outside the gene matches. The CDR3 runs 14 residues. The germline V gene has CDR1 KGHDR and CDR2 SFDVKD.

This clonotype was counted a few times. It is unclear where the CDR3 begins or ends on the DNA, so no DNA is shown, and the CDR3 is as TCRdb lists it. The chain uses TRBV12-3 or TRBV12-4 and TRBJ2-2; TRBD1 is the table's D call and was not checked against the DNA. The CDR3 length equals 14 residues, ends included. Here the CDR3 reads CASRPGLRAGELFF.

The gene calls are TRBV9 and TRBJ2-7; D not resolved. CDR1 and CDR2 from the germline V gene are SGDLS and YYNGEE. The CDR3 has 11 amino acids. The germline V and J ends were trimmed by 3 bases and 6 bases, with 7 bases remaining between them. The CDR3 sequence is CASSGSGEQYF. In DNA, the CDR3 is TGTGCCAGCAGCGGGTCCGGCGAGCAGTACTTC.